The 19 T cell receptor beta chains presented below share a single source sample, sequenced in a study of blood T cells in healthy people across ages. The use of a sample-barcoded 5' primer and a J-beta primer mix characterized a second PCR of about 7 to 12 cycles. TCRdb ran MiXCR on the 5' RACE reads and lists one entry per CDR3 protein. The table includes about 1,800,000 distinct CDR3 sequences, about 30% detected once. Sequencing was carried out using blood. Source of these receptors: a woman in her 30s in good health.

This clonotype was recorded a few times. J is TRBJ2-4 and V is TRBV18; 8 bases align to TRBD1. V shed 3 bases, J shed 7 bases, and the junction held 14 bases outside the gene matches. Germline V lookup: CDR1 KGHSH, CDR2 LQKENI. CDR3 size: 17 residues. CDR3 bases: TGTGCCAGCTCACCGCGAGACAGGGGTACGGAGGCGAACATTCAGTACTTC. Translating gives CASSPRDRGTEANIQYF.

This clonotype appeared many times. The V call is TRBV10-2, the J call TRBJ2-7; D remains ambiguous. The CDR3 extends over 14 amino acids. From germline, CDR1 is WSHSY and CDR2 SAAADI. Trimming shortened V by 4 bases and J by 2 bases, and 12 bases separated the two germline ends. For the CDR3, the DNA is TGCGCCAGCAGTGTGGGCCCTCTGACCTACGAGCAGTACTTC. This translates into CASSVGPLTYEQYF.

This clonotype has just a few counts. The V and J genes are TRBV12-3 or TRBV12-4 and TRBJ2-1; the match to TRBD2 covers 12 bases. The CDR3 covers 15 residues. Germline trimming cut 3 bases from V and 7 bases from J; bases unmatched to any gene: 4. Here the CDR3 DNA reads TGTGCCAGCAGTTTTTTACTAGCGGGAGGTAATGAGCAGTTCTTC. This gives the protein CASSFLLAGGNEQFF.

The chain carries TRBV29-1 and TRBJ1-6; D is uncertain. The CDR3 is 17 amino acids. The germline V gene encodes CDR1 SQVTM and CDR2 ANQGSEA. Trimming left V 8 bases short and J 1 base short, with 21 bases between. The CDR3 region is CSPRGFRVGSYNSPLHF. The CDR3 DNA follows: TGCAGCCCCCGCGGGTTTCGGGTAGGATCCTATAATTCACCCCTCCACTTT.

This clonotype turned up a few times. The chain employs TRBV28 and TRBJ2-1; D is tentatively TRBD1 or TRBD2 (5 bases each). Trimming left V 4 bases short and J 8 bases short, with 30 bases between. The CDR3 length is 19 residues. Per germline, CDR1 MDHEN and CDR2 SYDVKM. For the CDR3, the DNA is TGTGCCAGCAGTTCCTACCGGTCGACGGGACGGACCCTTGGGGATGAGCAGTTCTTC. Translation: CASSSYRSTGRTLGDEQFF.

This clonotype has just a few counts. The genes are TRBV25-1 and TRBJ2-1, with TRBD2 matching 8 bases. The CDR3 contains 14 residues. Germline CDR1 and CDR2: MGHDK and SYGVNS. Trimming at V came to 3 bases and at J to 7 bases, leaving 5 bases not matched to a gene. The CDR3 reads CASSDPGGGNEQFF. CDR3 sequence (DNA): TGTGCCAGCAGTGATCCGGGGGGGGGAAATGAGCAGTTCTTC.

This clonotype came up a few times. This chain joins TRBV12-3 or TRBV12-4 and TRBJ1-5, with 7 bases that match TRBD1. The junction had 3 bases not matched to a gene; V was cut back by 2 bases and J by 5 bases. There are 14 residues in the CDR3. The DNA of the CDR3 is TGTGCCAGCAGTTTAATTAGGGGGCATCAGCCCCAGCATTTT. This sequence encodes CASSLIRGHQPQHF.

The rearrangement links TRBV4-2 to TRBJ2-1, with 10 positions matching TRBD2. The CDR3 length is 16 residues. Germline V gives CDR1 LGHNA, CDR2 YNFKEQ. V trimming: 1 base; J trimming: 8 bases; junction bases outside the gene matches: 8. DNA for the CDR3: TGTGCCAGCAGCCAAGTCGGAGCGGGGGGGCCCCATGAGCAGTTCTTC. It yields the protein CASSQVGAGGPHEQFF.

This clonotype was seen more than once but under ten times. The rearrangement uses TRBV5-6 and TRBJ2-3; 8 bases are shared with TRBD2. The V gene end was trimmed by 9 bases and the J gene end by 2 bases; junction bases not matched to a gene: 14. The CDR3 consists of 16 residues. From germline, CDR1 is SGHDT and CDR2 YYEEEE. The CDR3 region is CATRGGAGGLTDTQYF. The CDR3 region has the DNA TGTGCCACGCGCGGGGGCGCGGGAGGACTCACAGATACGCAGTATTTT.

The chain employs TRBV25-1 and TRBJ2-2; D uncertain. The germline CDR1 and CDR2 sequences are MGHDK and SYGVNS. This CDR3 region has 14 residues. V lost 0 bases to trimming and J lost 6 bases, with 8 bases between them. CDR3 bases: TGTGCCAGCAGTGAATACGGAACGGCCGGGGAGCTGTTTTTT. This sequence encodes CASSEYGTAGELFF.

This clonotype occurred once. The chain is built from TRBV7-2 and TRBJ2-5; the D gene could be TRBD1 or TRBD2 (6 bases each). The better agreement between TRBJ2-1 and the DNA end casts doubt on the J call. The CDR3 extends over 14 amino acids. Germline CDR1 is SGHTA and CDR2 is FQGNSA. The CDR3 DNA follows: TGTGCCAGCAGATGGGGGGCCCGCCAAGAGACCCAGTTCTTC. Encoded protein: CASRWGARQETQFF.

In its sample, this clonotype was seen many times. The chain's CDR3 is CSAIKTSGEETQYF. The CDR3 DNA follows: TGCAGTGCTATTAAGACTAGCGGGGAAGAGACCCAGTACTTC. The J gene is TRBJ2-5, the V gene TRBV20-1; 11 positions agree with TRBD2. CDR3 length: 14 residues. Germline assignment: CDR1 DFQATT and CDR2 SNEGSKA (reference sequence). Trimming took 4 bases from V and 3 from J; bases not matched to a gene: 4.

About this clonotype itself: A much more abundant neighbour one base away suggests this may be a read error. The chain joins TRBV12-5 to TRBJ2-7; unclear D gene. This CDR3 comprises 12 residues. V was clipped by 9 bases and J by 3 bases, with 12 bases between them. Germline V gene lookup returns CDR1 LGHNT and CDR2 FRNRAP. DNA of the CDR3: TGTGCTAGGGTAGTTGATGACTACGAGCAGTACTTC. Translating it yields CARVVDDYEQYF.

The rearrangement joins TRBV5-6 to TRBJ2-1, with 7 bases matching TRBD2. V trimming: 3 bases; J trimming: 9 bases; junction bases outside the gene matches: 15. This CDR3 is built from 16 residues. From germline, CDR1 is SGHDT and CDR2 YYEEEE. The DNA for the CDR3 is TGTGCCAGCAGCTCTGAATGGACTAGAAGGGGCGGTGAGCAGTTCTTC. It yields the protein CASSSEWTRRGGEQFF.

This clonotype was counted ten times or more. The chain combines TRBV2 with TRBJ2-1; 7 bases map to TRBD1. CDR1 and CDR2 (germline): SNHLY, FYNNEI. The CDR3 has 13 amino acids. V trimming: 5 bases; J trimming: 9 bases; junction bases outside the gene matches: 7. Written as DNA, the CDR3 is TGTGCCAGCAGTTCAGACAGGGTTAGTGAGCAGTTCTTC. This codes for CASSSDRVSEQFF.

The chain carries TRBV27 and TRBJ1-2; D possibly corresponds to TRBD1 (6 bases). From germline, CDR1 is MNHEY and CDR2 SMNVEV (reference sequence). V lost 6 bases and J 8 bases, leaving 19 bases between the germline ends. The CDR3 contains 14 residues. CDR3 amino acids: CASSRRGGAGGYTF. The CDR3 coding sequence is TGTGCCAGCAGCCGAAGAGGGGGGGCCGGCGGCTACACCTTC.

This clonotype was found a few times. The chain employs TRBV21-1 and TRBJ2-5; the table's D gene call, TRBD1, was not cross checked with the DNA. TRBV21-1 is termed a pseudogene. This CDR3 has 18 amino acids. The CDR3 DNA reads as TGTGCCAGCAGCAAAGAGAGGGGCCGGGACAGGTCGAAAGAGACCCAGTACTTC. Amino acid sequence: CASSKERGRDRSKETQYF.

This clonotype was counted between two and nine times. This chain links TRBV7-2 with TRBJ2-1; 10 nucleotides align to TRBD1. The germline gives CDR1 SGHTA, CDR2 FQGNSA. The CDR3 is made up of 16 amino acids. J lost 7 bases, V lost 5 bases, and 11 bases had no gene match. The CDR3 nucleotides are TGTGCCAGCAGCCCTCGGACAGGGGGACTAGGTAATGAGCAGTTCTTC. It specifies CASSPRTGGLGNEQFF.

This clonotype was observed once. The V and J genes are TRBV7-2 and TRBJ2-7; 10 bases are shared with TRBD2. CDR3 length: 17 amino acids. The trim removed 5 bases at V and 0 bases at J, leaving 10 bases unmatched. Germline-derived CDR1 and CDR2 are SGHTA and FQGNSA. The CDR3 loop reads CASSEAVGLARSYEQYF. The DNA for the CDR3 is TGTGCCAGCAGCGAAGCGGTGGGACTAGCGCGCTCCTACGAGCAGTACTTC.